This T cell receptor (beta chain) emerged from a study of T cells in localized non-small cell lung cancer. Sequencing was performed with immunoSEQ multiplex PCR; in TCRdb, only in-frame clones are kept and a portion is missing. The table includes around 40,000 clones, roughly four fifths detected once. This specimen consisted of PBMCs, obtained before any cancer treatment. The sequence came from a man between 40 and 70 years old with stage II lung adenocarcinoma.

The CDR3, as DNA: TGTGCCAGCAGCTCTGGGGGTACTGAAGCTTTCTTT. It specifies CASSSGGTEAFF. The chain is built from TRBV7-9 and TRBJ1-1; a weak D match, TRBD1 (5 bases). This CDR3 is 12 amino acids long. The V end was cut by 4 bases, the J end by 5 bases, with 8 bases between. CDR1 and CDR2 (germline): SEHNR, FQNEAQ (reference sequence).